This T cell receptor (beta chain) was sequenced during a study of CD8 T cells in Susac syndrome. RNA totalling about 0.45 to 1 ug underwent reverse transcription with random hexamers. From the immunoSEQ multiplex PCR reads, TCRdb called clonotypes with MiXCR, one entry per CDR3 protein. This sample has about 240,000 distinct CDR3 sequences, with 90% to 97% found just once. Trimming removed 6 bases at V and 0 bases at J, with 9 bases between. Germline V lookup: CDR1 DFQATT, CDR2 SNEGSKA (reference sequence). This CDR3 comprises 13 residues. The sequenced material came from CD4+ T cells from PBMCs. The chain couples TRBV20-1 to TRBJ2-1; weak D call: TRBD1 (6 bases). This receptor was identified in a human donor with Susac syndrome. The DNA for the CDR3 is TGCAGTGCCCTGACAGGCTCCTACAATGAGCAGTTCTTC. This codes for CSALTGSYNEQFF.